The sample holds many counts of the clone carrying this T cell receptor beta chain. Its matching antigen is unknown. This entry is derived from a study of T-cell reconstitution after alpha-beta-depleted transplantation in children. Overall study findings and caveats: Reportedly, roughly two months post-transplant, alpha-beta T cells arose from several hundred expanded graft clones.

Trimming removed 4 bases from V and 7 bases from J, with 19 bases in between. Looked up from germline, CDR1 is LGHDT and CDR2 is YNNKEL (reference sequence). The CDR3 is 15 residues long. Construction of the TCRbeta library involved unique molecular identifiers. Each CDR3 protein is one row after TCRdb ran MiXCR on the PCR reads. Of around 200,000 distinct CDR3 sequences listed, under 13% are singletons. Source: PBMCs, taken before TCRalphabeta/CD19-depleted stem cell transplant. The chain carries TRBV3-1 and TRBJ2-5; maybe TRBD2 (6 bases). This receptor was taken from a child under two years old with acute myeloid leukemia, due to receive a stem cell transplant. In DNA, the CDR3 is TGTGCCAGCAGCCGCCACGGGACCGACGGGGGGACCCAGTACTTC. Translated, it gives CASSRHGTDGGTQYF.